The entry below describes one T cell receptor beta chain. What it binds is unknown. The record originates from a study of neoadjuvant nivolumab and ipilimumab in lung cancer. V lost 0 bases and J lost 5; bases outside the gene matches: 12. CDR1 is LGHNA, CDR2 YSLEER, per germline. This CDR3 contains 17 residues. Findings and caveats of the study: Blood richness before therapy tracked richness in tumors resected after neoadjuvant therapy. A small number of samples were TCR sequenced. Resected tumors had greater TCR richness and clonality than uninvolved lung. From pretherapy to surgery, tumor richness and clonality rose with dual therapy.

Sequenced by immunoSEQ multiplex PCR; TCRdb stores in-frame clones only, minus some. The data contain 25,000 to 30,000 clones, nearly 85% of them singletons. The sample consisted of tumor tissue, taken after neoadjuvant nivolumab, alone or with ipilimumab, at or shortly before surgery. The sequence was collected from an adult with non-small cell lung cancer. The rearrangement links TRBV4-3 to TRBJ2-5, with 7 bases aligning to TRBD2. The CDR3 protein is CASSQDPGGLVGETQYF. The DNA for the CDR3 is TGCGCCAGCAGCCAAGATCCGGGCGGACTAGTGGGCGAGACCCAGTACTTC.